This T cell receptor (beta chain) is drawn from a study of T cell responses to AZD1222 COVID-19 vaccine. Unmatched junction bases numbered 11, after V lost 5 bases and J lost 8 bases. The CDR3 covers 14 residues. From germline, CDR1 is MDHEN and CDR2 SYDVKM. Comments on this clone: Its specificity is unknown.

Regarding the study as a whole: Vaccine-associated CD4 TCRs ranged over spike, dominating at 160-218 and 743-854. Two AZD1222 administrations were followed by greater Spike-specific TCR breadth and depth.

Only in-frame clones appear in the TCRdb table, and some are missing; sequencing was by immunoSEQ multiplex PCR. Of tens of thousands of clones listed, 70% to 90% are singletons. Analysis merged second doses at about 4 or about 12 weeks. Sequencing was performed on peripheral blood, taken 28 days after the second AZD1222 dose. The receptor was derived from an adult who received the AZD1222 COVID-19 vaccine. The chain couples TRBV28 to TRBJ1-2; 7 bases align to TRBD1. The CDR3 DNA follows: TGTGCCAGCAGTCCGGGACAGCCCGTCCTCGGCTACACCTTC. Protein: CASSPGQPVLGYTF.